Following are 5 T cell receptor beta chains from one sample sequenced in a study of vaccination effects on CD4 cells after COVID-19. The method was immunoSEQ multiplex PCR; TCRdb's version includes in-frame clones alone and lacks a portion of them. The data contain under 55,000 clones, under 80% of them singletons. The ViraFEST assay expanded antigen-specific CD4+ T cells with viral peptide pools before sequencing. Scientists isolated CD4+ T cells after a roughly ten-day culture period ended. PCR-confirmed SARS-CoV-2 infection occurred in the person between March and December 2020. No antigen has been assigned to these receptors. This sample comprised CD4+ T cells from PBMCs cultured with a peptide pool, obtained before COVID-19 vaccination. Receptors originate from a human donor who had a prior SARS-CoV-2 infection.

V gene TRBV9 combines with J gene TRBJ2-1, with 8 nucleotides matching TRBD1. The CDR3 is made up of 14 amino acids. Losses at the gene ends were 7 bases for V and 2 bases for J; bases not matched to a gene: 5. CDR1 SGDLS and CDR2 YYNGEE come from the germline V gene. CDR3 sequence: CASGTGVTYNEQFF. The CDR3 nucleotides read TGTGCCAGCGGGACAGGCGTTACCTACAATGAGCAGTTCTTC. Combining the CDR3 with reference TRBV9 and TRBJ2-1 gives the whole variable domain DSGVTQTPKHLITATGQRVTLRCSPRSGDLSVYWYQQSLDQGLQFLIQYYNGEERAKGNILERFSAQQFPDLHSELNLSSLELGDSALYFCASGTGVTYNEQFFGPGTRLTVL.

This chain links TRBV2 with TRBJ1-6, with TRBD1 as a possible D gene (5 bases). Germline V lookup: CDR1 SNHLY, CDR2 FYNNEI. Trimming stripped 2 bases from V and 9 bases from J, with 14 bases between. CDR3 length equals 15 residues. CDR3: CASSEWPGSASPLHF. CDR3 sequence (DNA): TGTGCCAGCAGTGAATGGCCAGGGTCGGCTTCACCCCTCCACTTT.

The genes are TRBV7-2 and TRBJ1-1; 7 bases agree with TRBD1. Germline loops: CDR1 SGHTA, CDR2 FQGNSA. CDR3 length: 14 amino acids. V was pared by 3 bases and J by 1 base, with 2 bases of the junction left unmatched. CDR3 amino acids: CASSFTGENTEAFF. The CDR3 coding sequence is TGTGCCAGCAGCTTCACAGGGGAGAACACTGAAGCTTTCTTT. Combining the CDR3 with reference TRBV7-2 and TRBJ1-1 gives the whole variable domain GAGVSQSPSNKVTEKGKDVELRCDPISGHTALYWYRQSLGQGLEFLIYFQGNSAPDKSGLPSDRFSAERTGGSVSTLTIQRTQQEDSAVYLCASSFTGENTEAFFGQGTRLTVV.

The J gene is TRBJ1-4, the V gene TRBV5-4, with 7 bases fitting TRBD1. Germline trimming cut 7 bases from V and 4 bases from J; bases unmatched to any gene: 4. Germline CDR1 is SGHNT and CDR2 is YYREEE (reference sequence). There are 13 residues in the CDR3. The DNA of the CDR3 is TGTGCCAGCTCGGGACAGATTAATGAAAAACTGTTTTTT. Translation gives CASSGQINEKLFF.

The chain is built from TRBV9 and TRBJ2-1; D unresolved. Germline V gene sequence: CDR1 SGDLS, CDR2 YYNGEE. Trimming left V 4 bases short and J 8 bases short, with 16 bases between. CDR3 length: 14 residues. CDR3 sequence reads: CASSTTVELHEQFF. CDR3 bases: TGTGCCAGCAGCACAACCGTAGAGCTCCATGAGCAGTTCTTC.